This TCR beta chain was obtained from a study of Ad26.COV2.S vaccination and SARS-CoV-2 variants. The sample's treatment: over 15 received Ad26.COV2.S at low or high dose, single or two shots; 5 received placebo; per-sample allocation not given. Day 63 after the first injection of vaccine or placebo was the sampling time. Vaccination used an Ad26 vector expressing Wuhan-strain SARS-CoV-2 spike. Assay used: immunoSEQ multiplex PCR; TCRdb lists only in-frame clones, some missing. In the table there are 380,000 or so clones, approximately 90% of which are singletons. Comments on this clone: Other DNA sequences within the sample encode an identical CDR3.

This CDR3 is built from 13 residues. Trimming left V 2 bases short and J 1 base short, with 5 bases between. Germline CDR1 reads MNHEY; CDR2 reads SMNVEV (reference sequence). The sample consisted of peripheral blood, taken in a trial of Ad26.COV2.S vaccine versus placebo. The chain joins TRBV27 to TRBJ1-1, with no clear D. The clonotype comes from a person aged 18-60 years who received the Ad26.COV2.S COVID-19 vaccine or a placebo. This CDR3 reads CASSLGGNTEAFF. The CDR3 DNA reads as TGTGCCAGCAGTTTAGGAGGGAACACTGAAGCTTTCTTT.